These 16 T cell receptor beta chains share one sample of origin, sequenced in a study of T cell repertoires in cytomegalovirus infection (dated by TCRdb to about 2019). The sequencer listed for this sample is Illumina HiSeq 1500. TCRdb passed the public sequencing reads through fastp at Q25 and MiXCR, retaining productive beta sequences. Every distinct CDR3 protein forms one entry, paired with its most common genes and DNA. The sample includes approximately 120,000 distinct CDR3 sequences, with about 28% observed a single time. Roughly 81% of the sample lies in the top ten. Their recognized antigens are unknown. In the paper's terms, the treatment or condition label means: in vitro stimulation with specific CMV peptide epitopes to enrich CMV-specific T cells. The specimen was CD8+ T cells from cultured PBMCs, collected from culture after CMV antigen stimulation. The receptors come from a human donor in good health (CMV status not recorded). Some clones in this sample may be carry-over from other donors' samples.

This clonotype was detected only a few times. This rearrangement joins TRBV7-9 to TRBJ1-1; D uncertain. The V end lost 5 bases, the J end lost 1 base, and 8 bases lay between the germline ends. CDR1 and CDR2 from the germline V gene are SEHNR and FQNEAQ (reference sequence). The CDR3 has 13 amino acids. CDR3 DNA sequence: TGTGCCAGCAGCCCCACACAGAACACTGAAGCTTTCTTT. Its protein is CASSPTQNTEAFF. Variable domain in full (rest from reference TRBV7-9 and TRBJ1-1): DTGVSQNPRHKITKRGQNVTFRCDPISEHNRLYWYRQTLGQGPEFLTYFQNEAQLEKSRLLSDRFSAERPKGSFSTLEIQRTEQGDSAMYLCASSPTQNTEAFFGQGTRLTVV.

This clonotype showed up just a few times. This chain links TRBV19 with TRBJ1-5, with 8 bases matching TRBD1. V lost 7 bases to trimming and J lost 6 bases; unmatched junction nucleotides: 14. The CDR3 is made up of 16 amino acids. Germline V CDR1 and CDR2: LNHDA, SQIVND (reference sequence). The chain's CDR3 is CASTTLTGDYGQPQHF. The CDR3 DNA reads TGTGCCAGTACCACCCTGACAGGGGATTACGGTCAGCCCCAGCATTTT.

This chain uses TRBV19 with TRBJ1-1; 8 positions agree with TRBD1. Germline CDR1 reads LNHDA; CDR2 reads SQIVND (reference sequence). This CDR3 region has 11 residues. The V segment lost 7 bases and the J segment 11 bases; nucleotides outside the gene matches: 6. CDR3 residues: CASKGTGGAFF. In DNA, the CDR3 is TGTGCCAGTAAGGGAACAGGGGGGGCTTTCTTT.

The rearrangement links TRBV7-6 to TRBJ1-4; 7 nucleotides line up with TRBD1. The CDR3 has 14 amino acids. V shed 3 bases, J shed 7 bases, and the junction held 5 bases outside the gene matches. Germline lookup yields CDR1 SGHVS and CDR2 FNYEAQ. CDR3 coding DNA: TGTGCCAGCAGCTTCGACAGGGAAAGTGAAAAACTGTTTTTT. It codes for CASSFDRESEKLFF.

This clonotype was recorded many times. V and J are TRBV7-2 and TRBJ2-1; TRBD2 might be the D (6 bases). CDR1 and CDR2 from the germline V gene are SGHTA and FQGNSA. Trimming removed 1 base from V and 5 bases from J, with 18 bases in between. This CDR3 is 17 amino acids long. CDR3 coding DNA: TGTGCCAGCAGCTTAGATAATTGGGCGGGGTCGGACAATGAGCAGTTCTTC. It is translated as CASSLDNWAGSDNEQFF.

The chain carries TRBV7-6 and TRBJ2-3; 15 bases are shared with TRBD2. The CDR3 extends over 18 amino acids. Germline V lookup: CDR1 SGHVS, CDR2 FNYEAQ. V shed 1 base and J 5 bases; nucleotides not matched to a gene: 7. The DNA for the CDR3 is TGTGCCAGCAGCTTAGGCCCGGGACTAGCGGGGGGAAGAGATACGCAGTATTTT. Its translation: CASSLGPGLAGGRDTQYF.

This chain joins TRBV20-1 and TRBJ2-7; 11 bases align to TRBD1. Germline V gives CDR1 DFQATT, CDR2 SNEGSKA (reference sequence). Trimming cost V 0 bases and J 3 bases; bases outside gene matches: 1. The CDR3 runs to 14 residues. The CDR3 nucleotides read TGCAGTGCTAGAGAAGGGACAGGGGGCTACGAGCAGTACTTC. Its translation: CSAREGTGGYEQYF.

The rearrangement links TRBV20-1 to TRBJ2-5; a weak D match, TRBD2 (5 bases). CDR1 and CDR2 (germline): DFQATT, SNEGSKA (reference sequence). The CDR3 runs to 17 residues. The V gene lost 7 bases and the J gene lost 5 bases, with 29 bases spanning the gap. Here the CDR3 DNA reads TGCAGTGTTGTCCGAGCCGACGGACTCTACCCGCGGGAGACCCAGTACTTC. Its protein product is CSVVRADGLYPRETQYF.

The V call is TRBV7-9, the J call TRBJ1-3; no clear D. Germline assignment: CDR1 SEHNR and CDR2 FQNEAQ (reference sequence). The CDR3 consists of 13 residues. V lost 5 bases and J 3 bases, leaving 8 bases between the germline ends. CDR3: CASSARGGNTIYF. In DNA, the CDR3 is TGTGCCAGCAGCGCCAGAGGTGGAAACACCATATATTTT.

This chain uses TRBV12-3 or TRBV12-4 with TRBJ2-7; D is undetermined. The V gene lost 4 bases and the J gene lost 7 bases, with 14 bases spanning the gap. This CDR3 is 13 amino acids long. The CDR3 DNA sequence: TGTGCCAGCAGTTGGGGTTTCCTGGGGGAGCAGTACTTC. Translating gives CASSWGFLGEQYF.

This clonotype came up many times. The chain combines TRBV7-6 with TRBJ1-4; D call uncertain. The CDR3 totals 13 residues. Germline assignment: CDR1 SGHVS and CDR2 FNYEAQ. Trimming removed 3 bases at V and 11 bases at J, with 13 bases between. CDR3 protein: CASSFGREEKLFF. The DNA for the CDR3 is TGTGCCAGCAGCTTCGGTCGCGAGGAGAAACTGTTTTTT.

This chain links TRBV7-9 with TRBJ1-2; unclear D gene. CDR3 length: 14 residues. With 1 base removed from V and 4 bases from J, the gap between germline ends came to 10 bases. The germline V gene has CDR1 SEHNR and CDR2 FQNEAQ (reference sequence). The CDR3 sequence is CASSLGGEVYGYTF. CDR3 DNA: TGTGCCAGCAGCTTAGGTGGGGAGGTCTATGGCTACACCTTC.

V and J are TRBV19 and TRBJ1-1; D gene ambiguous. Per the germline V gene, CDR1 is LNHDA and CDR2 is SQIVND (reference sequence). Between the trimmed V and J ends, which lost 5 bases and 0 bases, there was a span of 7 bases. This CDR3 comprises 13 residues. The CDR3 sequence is CASSRAMNTEAFF. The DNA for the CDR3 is TGTGCCAGTAGTCGGGCTATGAACACTGAAGCTTTCTTT.

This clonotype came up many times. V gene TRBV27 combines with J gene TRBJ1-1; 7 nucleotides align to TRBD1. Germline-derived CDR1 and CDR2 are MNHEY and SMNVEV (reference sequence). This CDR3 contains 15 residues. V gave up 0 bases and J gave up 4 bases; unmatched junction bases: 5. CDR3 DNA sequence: TGTGCCAGCAGTTTATCGGGACAGCCGGGCACTGAAGCTTTCTTT. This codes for CASSLSGQPGTEAFF.

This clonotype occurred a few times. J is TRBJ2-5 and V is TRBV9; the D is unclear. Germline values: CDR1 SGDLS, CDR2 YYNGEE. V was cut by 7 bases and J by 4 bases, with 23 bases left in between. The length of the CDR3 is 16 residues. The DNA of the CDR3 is TGTGCCAGCTCCCCCTCTGGGCAGTGGGTTGCAGAGACCCAGTACTTC. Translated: CASSPSGQWVAETQYF.

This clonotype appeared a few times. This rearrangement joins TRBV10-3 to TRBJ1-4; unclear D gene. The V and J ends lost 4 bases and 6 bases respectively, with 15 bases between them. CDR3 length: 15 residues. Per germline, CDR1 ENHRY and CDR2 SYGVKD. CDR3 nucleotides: TGTGCCATCAGTGCTGGAGGGTTCGGGGATGAAAAACTGTTTTTT. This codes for CAISAGGFGDEKLFF.